Here is one T cell receptor (beta chain) with its context. The antigen remains undetermined. Sequenced by immunoSEQ multiplex PCR; TCRdb stores in-frame clones only, minus some. Of roughly 55,000 clones in the sample, 87% were seen once. The sample comes from a study of T cell responses to AZD1222 COVID-19 vaccine. Study-level findings and limits: An increase in Spike-specific TCR breadth and depth was observed after two AZD1222 doses.

The origin of this receptor is an adult in good health. The input for sequencing was peripheral blood, taken on day 0 of AZD1222 vaccination.

This CDR3 is CASSIQQAGYTF. The CDR3 DNA reads TGTGCCAGTAGTATCCAACAGGCTGGCTACACCTTC. The genes are TRBV19 and TRBJ1-2; D is possibly TRBD1 (5 bases). Germline V gives CDR1 LNHDA, CDR2 SQIVND (reference sequence). The CDR3 is 12 amino acids. V was cut by 3 bases and J by 7 bases, with 9 bases left in between. The complete variable domain, with remaining parts taken from reference TRBV19 and TRBJ1-2, reads DGGITQSPKYLFRKEGQNVTLSCEQNLNHDAMYWYRQDPGQGLRLIYYSQIVNDFQKGDIAEGYSVSREKKESFPLTVTSAQKNPTAFYLCASSIQQAGYTFGSGTRLTVV.